The 8 T cell receptor beta chains below were found in one sample sequenced in a study of neurological immune-mediated disorders. Time point in this sample: longitudinal time-point 1 (baseline). From the 5' RACE reads, TCRdb called clonotypes with MiXCR, one entry per CDR3 protein. The profile shows 60,000 to 90,000 distinct CDR3 sequences, 10% of them singletons. The sequencing input was PBMCs. The receptors come from a man between 25 and 39 years old in good health.

This clonotype came up many times. V is TRBV20-1 and J is TRBJ2-3, with D maybe TRBD1 (6 bases). This CDR3 contains 16 residues. CDR1 and CDR2 (germline): DFQATT, SNEGSKA (reference sequence). The ends were cut back, 1 base at V and 0 bases at J, with 14 bases in the middle. The CDR3 reads CSARVHRAASTDTQYF. The CDR3 DNA is TGCAGTGCTAGAGTTCACAGGGCAGCTAGCACAGATACGCAGTATTTT.

Notes on this clonotype: With a much larger clone just one base away, this may be a read error. This rearrangement joins TRBV7-2 to TRBJ1-5, with a tentative D call TRBD1 (5 bases). The V gene's germline CDR1 is SGHTA and CDR2 FQGNSA. The CDR3 totals 16 residues. The CDR3 sequence is CDSSFRTGGGNQPQHF. Here the CDR3 DNA reads TGTGACAGCAGCTTTCGGACGGGAGGGGGCAATCAGCCCCAGCATTTT.

The sample holds many counts of this clonotype. This chain joins TRBV6-6 and TRBJ1-3, with D unclear. The germline V gene encodes CDR1 MNHNY and CDR2 SVGAGI (reference sequence). V was clipped by 5 bases and J by 0 bases, with 14 bases between them. This CDR3 is 16 amino acids long. The CDR3 DNA sequence: TGTGCCAGCAGTCAAAACACTGGTCGCTCTGGAAACACCATATATTTT. Its translation is CASSQNTGRSGNTIYF.

For this clonotype: The junction and the germline gene differ at one end; a read error may be behind it. CDR3 residues: CASSLTCGSYEQYF. The CDR3 DNA reads TGCGCCAGCAGCTTGACTTGCGGCTCCTACGAACAGTACTTC. The chain joins TRBV5-1 to TRBJ2-7; D gene ambiguous. The CDR3 totals 14 residues. CDR1 and CDR2 (germline): SGHRS, YFSETQ.

This clonotype was seen many times. The chain has TRBV9 and TRBJ2-3; 12 bases line up with TRBD2. With V trimmed by 0 bases and J by 0 bases, 8 bases remained unmatched. This CDR3 comprises 19 residues. Germline V lookup: CDR1 SGDLS, CDR2 YYNGEE. The CDR3 here is CASSVEASGRALSTDTQYF. In nucleotides, the CDR3 is TGTGCCAGCAGCGTAGAGGCTAGCGGGAGGGCCCTTAGCACAGATACGCAGTATTTT.

This chain connects TRBV7-6 to TRBJ2-2; the match to TRBD1 covers 9 bases. Germline assignment: CDR1 SGHVS and CDR2 FNYEAQ. The CDR3 sequence is 15 residues long. The trim removed 5 bases at V and 5 bases at J, leaving 6 bases unmatched. This CDR3 reads CASSTTGQGTGELFF. CDR3 nucleotide sequence: TGTGCCAGCAGCACAACGGGACAGGGAACCGGGGAGCTGTTTTTT.

This clonotype showed up just a few times. One end of the junction varies from germline; a read error may be responsible. The rearrangement joins TRBV12-3 or TRBV12-4 to TRBJ1-5; D is perhaps TRBD1 (6 bases). The CDR3 length is 15 residues. The CDR3 spells CVSSGTPGSNQPQHF. Written as DNA, the CDR3 is TGTGTCAGCAGTGGGACACCAGGGAGCAATCAGCCCCAGCATTTT.

This clonotype was observed many times. V and J are TRBV7-2 and TRBJ1-1, with unresolved D. Trimming left V 6 bases short and J 3 bases short, with 5 bases between. The CDR3 contains 11 residues. Germline loops: CDR1 SGHTA, CDR2 FQGNSA. This chain's CDR3 is CASSLYTEAFF. As DNA, the CDR3 is TGTGCCAGCAGTTTATACACTGAAGCTTTCTTT.